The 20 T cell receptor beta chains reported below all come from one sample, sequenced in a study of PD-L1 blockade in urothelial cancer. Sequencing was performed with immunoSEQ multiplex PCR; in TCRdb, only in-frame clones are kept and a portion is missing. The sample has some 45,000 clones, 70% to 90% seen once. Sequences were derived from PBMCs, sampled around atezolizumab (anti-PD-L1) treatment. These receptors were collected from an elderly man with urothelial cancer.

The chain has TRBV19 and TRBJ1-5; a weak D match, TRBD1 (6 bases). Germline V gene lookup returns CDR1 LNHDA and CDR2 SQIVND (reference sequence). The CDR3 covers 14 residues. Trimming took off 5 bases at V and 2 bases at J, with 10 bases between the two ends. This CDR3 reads CASSQGKGNQPQHF. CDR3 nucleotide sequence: TGTGCCAGTAGTCAGGGGAAGGGCAATCAGCCCCAGCATTTT.

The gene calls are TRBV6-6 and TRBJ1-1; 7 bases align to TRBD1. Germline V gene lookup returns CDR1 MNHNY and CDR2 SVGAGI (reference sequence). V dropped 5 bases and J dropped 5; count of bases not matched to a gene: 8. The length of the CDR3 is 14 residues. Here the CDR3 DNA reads TGTGCCAGCAGTCTCACAGGGGATGGGACTGAAGCTTTCTTT. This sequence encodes CASSLTGDGTEAFF.

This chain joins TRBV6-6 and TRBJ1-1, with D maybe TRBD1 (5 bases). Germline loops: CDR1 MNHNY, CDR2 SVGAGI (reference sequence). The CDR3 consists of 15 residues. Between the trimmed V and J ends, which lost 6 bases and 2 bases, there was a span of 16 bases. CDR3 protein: CASSKTLGVNTEAFF. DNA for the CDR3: TGTGCCAGCAGCAAAACCCTAGGGGTTAACACTGAAGCTTTCTTT.

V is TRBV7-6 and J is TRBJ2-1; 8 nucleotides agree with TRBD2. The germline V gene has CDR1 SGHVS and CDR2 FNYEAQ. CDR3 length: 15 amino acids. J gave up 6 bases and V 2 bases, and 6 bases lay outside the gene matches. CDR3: CASSLTGRASNEQFF. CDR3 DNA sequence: TGTGCCAGCAGCTTAACCGGGAGGGCCTCCAATGAGCAGTTCTTC. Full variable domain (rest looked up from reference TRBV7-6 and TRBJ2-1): GAGVSQSPRYKVTKRGQDVALRCDPISGHVSLYWYRQALGQGPEFLTYFNYEAQQDKSGLPNDRFSAERPEGSISTLTIQRTEQRDSAMYRCASSLTGRASNEQFFGPGTRLTVL.

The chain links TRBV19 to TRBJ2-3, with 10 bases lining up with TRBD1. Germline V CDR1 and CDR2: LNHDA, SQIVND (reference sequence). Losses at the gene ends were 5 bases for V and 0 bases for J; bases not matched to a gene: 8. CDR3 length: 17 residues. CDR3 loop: CASSLGQGGSSTDTQYF. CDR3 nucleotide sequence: TGTGCCAGTAGTCTCGGACAGGGGGGTTCTAGCACAGATACGCAGTATTTT.

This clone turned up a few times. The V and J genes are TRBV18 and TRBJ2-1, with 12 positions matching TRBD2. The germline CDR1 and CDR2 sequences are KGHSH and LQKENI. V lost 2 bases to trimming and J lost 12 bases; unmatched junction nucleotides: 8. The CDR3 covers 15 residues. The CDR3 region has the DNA TGTGCCAGCTCACCAGGACTAGCGGGGACGTTGCTGCAGTTCTTC. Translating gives CASSPGLAGTLLQFF.

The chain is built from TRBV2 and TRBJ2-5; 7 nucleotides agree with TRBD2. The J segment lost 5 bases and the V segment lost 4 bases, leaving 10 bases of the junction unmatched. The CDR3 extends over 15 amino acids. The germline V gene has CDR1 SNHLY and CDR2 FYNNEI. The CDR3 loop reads CASSGIGRGGETQYF. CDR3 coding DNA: TGTGCCAGCAGTGGGATAGGGAGGGGAGGGGAGACCCAGTACTTC. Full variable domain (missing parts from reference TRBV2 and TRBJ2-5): EPEVTQTPSHQVTQMGQEVILRCVPISNHLYFYWYRQILGQKVEFLVSFYNNEISEKSEIFDDQFSVERPDGSNFTLKIRSTKLEDSAMYFCASSGIGRGGETQYFGPGTRLLVL.

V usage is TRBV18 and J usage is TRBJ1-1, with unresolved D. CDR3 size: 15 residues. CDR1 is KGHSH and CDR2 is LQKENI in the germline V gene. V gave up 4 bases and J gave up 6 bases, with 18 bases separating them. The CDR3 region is CASSHREVLTPEAFF. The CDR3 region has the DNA TGTGCCAGCTCACACCGGGAGGTTCTTACCCCTGAAGCTTTCTTT.

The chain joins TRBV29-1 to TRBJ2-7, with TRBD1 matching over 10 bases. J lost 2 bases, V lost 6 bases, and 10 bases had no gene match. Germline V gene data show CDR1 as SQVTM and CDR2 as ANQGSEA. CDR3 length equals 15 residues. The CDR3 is CSVKTGTGATYEQYF. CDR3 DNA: TGCAGCGTCAAAACCGGGACAGGGGCCACCTACGAGCAGTACTTC.

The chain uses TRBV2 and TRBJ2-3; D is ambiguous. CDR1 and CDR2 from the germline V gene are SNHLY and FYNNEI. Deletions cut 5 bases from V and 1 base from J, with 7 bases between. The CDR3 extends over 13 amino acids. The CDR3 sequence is CASSPEGTDTQYF. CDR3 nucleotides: TGTGCCAGCAGTCCAGAGGGCACAGATACGCAGTATTTT.

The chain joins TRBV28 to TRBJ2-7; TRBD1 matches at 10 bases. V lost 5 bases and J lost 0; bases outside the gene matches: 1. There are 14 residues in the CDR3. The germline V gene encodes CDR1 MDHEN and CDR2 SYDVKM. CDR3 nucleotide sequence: TGTGCCAGCAGTGGGACAGGGGCCTCCTACGAGCAGTACTTC. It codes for CASSGTGASYEQYF.

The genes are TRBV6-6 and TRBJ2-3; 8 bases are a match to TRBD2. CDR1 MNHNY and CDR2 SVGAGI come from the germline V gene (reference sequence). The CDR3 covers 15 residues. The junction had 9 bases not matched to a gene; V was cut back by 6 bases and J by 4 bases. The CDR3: CASRSSGTWSDTQYF. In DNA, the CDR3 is TGTGCCAGCAGGAGTAGCGGGACATGGTCAGATACGCAGTATTTT.

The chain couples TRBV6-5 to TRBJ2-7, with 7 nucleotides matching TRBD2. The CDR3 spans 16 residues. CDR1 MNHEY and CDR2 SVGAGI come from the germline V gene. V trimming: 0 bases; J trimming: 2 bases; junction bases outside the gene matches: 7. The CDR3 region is CASSYSIGGTTYEQYF. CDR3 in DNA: TGTGCCAGCAGTTACTCGATCGGGGGGACTACCTACGAGCAGTACTTC.

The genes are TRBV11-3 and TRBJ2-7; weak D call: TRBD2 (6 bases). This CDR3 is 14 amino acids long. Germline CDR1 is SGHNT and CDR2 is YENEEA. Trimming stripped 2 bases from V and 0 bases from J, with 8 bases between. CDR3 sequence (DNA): TGTGCCAGCAGCTTAAACGGGGGCTCCTACGAGCAGTACTTC. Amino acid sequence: CASSLNGGSYEQYF.

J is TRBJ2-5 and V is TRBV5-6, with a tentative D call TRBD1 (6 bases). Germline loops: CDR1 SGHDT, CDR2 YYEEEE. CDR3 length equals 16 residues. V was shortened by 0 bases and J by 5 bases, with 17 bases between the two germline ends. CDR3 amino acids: CASSLVQGSIGETQYF. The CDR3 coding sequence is TGTGCCAGCAGCTTGGTCCAGGGGTCTATAGGGGAGACCCAGTACTTC.

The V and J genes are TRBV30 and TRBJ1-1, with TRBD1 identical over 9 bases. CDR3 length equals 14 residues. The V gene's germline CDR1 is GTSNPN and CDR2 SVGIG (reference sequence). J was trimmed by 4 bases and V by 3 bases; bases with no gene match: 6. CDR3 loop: CAWRLGDRVTEAFF. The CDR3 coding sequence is TGTGCCTGGAGGCTTGGGGACAGGGTCACTGAAGCTTTCTTT.

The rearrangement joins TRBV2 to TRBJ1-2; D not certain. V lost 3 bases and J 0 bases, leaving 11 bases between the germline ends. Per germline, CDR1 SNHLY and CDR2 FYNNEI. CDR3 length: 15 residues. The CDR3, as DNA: TGTGCCAGCAGTGATGAGGGCAGGTCTAACTATGGCTACACCTTC. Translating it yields CASSDEGRSNYGYTF.

The CDR3 is CASSLGAGGMDTQYF. In DNA, the CDR3 is TGTGCCAGCAGCTTGGGGGCAGGGGGCATGGATACGCAGTATTTT. The V and J genes are TRBV5-4 and TRBJ2-3; 8 positions match TRBD1. CDR1 and CDR2 (germline): SGHNT, YYREEE (reference sequence). The CDR3 is 15 amino acids. Trimming removed 0 bases from V and 6 bases from J; junction bases left unmatched: 6.

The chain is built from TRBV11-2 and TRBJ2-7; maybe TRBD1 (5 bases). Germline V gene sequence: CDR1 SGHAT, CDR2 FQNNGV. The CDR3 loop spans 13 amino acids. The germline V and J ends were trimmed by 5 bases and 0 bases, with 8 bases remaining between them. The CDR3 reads CASSPRASYEQYF. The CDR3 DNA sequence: TGTGCCAGCAGCCCCAGGGCCTCCTACGAGCAGTACTTC.

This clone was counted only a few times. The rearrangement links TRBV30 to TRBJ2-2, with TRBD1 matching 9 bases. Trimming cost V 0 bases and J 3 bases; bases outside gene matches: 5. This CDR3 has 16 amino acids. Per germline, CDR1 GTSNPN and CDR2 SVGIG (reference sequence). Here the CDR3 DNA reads TGTGCCTGGAGTGTAAAGGGGACAGGGTACACCGGGGAGCTGTTTTTT. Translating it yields CAWSVKGTGYTGELFF.